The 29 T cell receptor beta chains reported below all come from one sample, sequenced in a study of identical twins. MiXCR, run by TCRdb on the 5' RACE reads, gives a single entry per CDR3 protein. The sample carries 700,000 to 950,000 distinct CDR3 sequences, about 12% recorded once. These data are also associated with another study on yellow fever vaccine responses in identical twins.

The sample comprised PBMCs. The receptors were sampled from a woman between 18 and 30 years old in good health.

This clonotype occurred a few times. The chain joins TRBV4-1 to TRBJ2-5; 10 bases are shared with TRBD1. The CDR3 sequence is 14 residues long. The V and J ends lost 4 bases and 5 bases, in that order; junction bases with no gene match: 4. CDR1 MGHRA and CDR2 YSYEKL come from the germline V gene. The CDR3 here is CASSRTGGMETQYF. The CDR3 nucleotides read TGCGCCAGCAGCCGGACAGGGGGGATGGAGACCCAGTACTTC.

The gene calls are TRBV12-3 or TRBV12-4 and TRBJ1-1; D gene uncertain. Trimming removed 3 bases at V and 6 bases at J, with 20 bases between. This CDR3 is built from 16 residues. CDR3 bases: TGTGCCAGCAGTTTCGGCAGACCATCCTTGGGAGCTGAAGCTTTCTTT. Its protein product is CASSFGRPSLGAEAFF.

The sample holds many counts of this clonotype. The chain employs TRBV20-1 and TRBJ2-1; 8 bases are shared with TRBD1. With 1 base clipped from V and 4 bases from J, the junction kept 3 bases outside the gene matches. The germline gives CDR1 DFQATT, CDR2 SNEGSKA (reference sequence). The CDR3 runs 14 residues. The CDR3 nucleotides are TGCAGTGCTAGAGCACAGGGGGATTACAATGAGCAGTTCTTC. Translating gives CSARAQGDYNEQFF.

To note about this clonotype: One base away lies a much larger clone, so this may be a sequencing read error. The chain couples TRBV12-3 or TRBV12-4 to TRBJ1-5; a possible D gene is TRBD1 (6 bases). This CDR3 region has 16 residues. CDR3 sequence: CASRLGFRGSNQHQHF. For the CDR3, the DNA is TGTGCCAGCAGGCTGGGTTTCAGGGGAAGCAATCAGCACCAGCATTTT.

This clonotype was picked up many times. In DNA form, the CDR3 reads TGTGCCAGCAGCATTGGGACTAGCGGAGCTACTGATACGCAGTATTTT. Translation: CASSIGTSGATDTQYF. This chain joins TRBV9 and TRBJ2-3, with TRBD2 matching 11 bases. Germline values: CDR1 SGDLS, CDR2 YYNGEE. This CDR3 is 16 amino acids long. V was pared by 4 bases and J by 6 bases, with 10 bases of the junction left unmatched.

The CDR3 is CSLPLGVDYEQYV. The CDR3 DNA follows: TGCAGCCTCCCCTTAGGGGTGGACTACGAGCAGTACGTC. This chain uses TRBV29-1 with TRBJ2-7, with D tentatively TRBD1 (5 bases). The CDR3 consists of 13 residues. The V end was cut by 8 bases, the J end by 3 bases, with 17 bases between. Germline-derived CDR1 and CDR2 are SQVTM and ANQGSEA.

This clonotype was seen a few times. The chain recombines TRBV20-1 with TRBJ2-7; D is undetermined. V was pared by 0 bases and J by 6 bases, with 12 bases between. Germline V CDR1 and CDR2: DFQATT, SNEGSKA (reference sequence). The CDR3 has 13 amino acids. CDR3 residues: CSARDGSATEQYF. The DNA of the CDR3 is TGCAGTGCTAGAGACGGGTCCGCAACCGAGCAGTACTTC.

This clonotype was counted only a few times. In DNA form, the CDR3 reads TGTGCCACCACCCCCAGACTGGCAGATACGCAGTATTTT. Translation: CATTPRLADTQYF. This rearrangement joins TRBV15 to TRBJ2-3; D is undetermined. Germline V gene sequence: CDR1 LNHNV, CDR2 YYDKDF (reference sequence). The V end was cut by 7 bases, the J end by 4 bases, with 12 bases between. This CDR3 has 13 amino acids.

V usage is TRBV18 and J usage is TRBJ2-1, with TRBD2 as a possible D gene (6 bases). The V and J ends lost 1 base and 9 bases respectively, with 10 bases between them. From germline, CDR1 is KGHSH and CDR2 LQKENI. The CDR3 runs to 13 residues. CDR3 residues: CASSPQRGTEQFF. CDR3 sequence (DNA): TGTGCCAGCTCACCACAACGGGGGACTGAGCAGTTCTTC.

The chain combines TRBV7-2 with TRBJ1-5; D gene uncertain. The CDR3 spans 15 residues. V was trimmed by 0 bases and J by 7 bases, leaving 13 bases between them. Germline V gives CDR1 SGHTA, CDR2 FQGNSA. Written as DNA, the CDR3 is TGTGCCAGCAGCTTAGCCGGAAACCTAGGGCAGCCCCAGCATTTT. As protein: CASSLAGNLGQPQHF.

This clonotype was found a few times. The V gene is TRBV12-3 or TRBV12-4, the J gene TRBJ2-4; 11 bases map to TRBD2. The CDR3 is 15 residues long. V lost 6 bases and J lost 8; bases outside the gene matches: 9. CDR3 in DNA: TGTGCCAGCAGGGGTAGCGGGAGGGCCGGGGACATTCAGTACTTC. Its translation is CASRGSGRAGDIQYF.

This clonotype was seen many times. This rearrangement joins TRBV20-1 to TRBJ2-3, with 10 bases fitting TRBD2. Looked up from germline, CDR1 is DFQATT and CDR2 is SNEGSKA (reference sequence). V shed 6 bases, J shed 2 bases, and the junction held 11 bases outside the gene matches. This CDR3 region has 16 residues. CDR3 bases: TGCAGTGCACCAATCCTTCTAGCGGGGGCCACAGATACGCAGTATTTT. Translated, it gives CSAPILLAGATDTQYF.

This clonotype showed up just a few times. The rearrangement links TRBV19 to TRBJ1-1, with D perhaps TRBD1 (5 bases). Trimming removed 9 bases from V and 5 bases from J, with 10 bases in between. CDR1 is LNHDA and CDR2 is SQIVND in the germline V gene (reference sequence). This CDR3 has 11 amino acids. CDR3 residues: CASRKGTEAFF. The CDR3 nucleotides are TGTGCCAGCAGGAAGGGGACTGAAGCTTTCTTT. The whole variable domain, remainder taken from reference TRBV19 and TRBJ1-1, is DGGITQSPKYLFRKEGQNVTLSCEQNLNHDAMYWYRQDPGQGLRLIYYSQIVNDFQKGDIAEGYSVSREKKESFPLTVTSAQKNPTAFYLCASRKGTEAFFGQGTRLTVV.

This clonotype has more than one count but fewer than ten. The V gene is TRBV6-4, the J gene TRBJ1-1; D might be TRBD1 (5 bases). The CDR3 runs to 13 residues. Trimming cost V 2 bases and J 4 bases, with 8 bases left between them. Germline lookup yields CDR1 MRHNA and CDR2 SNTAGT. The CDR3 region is CASSDGTSTEAFF. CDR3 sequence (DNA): TGTGCCAGCAGTGACGGGACCTCCACTGAAGCTTTCTTT.

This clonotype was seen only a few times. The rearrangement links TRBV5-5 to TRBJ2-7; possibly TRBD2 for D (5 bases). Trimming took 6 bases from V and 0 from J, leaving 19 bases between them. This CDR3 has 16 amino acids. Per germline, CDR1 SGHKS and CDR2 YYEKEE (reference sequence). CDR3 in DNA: TGTGCCAGCAACCCGATCGGTAGCGCCTTCTCCTACGAGCAGTACTTC. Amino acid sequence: CASNPIGSAFSYEQYF.

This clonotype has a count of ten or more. The CDR3: CASGVSPNQPQHF. The DNA for the CDR3 is TGTGCCAGCGGAGTTTCTCCCAATCAGCCCCAGCATTTT. V and J are TRBV12-3 or TRBV12-4 and TRBJ1-5; D is unresolved. V shed 8 bases and J shed 3 bases, with 11 bases lying between them. The CDR3 is 13 amino acids.

The CDR3 DNA follows: TGTGCCATCCTTAAAGGGGGTGGGGGAAACATTCAGTACTTC. This translates into CAILKGGGGNIQYF. The chain combines TRBV6-1 with TRBJ2-4; possible D gene TRBD1, 6 bases. CDR3 length: 14 residues. Germline V gene lookup returns CDR1 MNHNS and CDR2 SASEGT. Trimming took off 10 bases at V and 6 bases at J, with 19 bases between the two ends.

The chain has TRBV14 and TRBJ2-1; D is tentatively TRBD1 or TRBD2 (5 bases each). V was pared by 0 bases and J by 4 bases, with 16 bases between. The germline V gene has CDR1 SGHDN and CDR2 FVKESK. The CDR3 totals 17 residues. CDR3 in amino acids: CASSQDIPGPLYNEQFF. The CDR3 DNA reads TGTGCCAGCAGCCAAGACATACCGGGACCCCTTTACAATGAGCAGTTCTTC.

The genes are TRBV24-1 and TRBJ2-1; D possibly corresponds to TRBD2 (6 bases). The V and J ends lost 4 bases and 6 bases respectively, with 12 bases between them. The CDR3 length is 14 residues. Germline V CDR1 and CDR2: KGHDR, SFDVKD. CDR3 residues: CATSEGGVVNEQFF. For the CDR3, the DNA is TGTGCCACCAGTGAGGGCGGGGTGGTCAATGAGCAGTTCTTC.

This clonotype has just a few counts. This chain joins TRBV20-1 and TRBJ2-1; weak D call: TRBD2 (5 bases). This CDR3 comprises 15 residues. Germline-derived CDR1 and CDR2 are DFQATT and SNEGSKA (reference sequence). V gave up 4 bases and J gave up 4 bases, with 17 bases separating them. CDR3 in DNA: TGCAGTGCTATCCCCGGGGTAGTTCGGTACAATGAGCAGTTCTTC. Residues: CSAIPGVVRYNEQFF.

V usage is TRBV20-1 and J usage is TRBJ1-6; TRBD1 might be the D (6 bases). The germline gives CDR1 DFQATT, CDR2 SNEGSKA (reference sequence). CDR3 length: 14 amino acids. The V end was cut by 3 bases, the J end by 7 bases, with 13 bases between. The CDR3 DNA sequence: TGCAGTGCTAGTTGGGGAGGGGGGAATTCACCCCTCCACTTT. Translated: CSASWGGGNSPLHF.

CDR3 bases: TGTGCCAGCAGGCTGGAGTGGAACACCGGGGAGCTGTTTTTT. Protein: CASRLEWNTGELFF. The V and J genes are TRBV7-3 and TRBJ2-2; D unresolved. V lost 6 bases and J lost 1, with 9 bases in between. CDR3 length: 14 amino acids. Germline V gene data show CDR1 as SGHTA and CDR2 as FQGTGA.

For the CDR3, the DNA is TGTGCCAGCAGCACTTCTCTCTCAGGGGGAAGAGGCTACACCTTC. This codes for CASSTSLSGGRGYTF. The gene calls are TRBV5-5 and TRBJ1-2; 7 bases match TRBD1. The germline gives CDR1 SGHKS, CDR2 YYEKEE (reference sequence). The CDR3 extends over 15 amino acids. J was trimmed by 8 bases and V by 4 bases; bases with no gene match: 14.

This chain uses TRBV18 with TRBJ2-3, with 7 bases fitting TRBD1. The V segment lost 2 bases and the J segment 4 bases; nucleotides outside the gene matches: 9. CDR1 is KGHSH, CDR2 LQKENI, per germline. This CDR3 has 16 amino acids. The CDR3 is CASSPSPGTVADTQYF. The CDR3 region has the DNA TGTGCCAGCTCACCAAGTCCCGGGACAGTGGCAGATACGCAGTATTTT. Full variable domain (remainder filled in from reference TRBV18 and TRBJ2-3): NAGVMQNPRHLVRRRGQEARLRCSPMKGHSHVYWYRQLPEEGLKFMVYLQKENIIDESGMPKERFSAEFPKEGPSILRIQQVVRGDSAAYFCASSPSPGTVADTQYFGPGTRLTVL.

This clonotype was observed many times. The CDR3 loop reads CASSPNRVLAYEQYV. The CDR3 bases are TGCGCCAGCAGCCCCAACAGGGTTTTGGCCTACGAGCAGTACGTC. This chain uses TRBV4-1 with TRBJ2-7, with D possibly matching TRBD1 (6 bases). Trimming stripped 4 bases from V and 2 bases from J, with 15 bases between. This CDR3 region has 15 residues. Germline V gene lookup returns CDR1 MGHRA and CDR2 YSYEKL.

The CDR3 here is CASSSVGGGRGQETQYF. CDR3 nucleotides: TGTGCCAGCAGTTCGGTGGGGGGAGGGAGAGGGCAAGAGACCCAGTACTTC. The chain employs TRBV6-5 and TRBJ2-5; 7 positions match TRBD2. The junction had 13 bases not matched to a gene; V was cut back by 4 bases and J by 2 bases. The germline CDR1 and CDR2 sequences are MNHEY and SVGAGI. The CDR3 consists of 17 residues.

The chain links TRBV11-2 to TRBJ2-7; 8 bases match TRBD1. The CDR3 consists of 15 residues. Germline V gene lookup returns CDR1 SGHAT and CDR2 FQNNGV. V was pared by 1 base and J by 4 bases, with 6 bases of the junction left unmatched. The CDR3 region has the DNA TGTGCCAGCAGCTTAGGGCAGGGGGCCCTTTACGAGCAGTACGTC. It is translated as CASSLGQGALYEQYV.

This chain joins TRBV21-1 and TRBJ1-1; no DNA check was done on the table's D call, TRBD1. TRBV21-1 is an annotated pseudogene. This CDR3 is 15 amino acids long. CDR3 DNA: TGTGCCAGCAGCATTAGGGGGCCTCAGGGCACTGAAGCTTTCTTT. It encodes CASSIRGPQGTEAFF.

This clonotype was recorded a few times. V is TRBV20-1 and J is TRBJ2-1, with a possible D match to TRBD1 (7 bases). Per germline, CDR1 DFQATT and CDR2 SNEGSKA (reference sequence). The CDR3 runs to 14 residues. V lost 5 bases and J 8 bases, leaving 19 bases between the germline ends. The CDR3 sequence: CSAGRGGGEYEQFF. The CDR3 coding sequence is TGCAGTGCTGGACGAGGGGGCGGGGAATATGAGCAGTTCTTC.